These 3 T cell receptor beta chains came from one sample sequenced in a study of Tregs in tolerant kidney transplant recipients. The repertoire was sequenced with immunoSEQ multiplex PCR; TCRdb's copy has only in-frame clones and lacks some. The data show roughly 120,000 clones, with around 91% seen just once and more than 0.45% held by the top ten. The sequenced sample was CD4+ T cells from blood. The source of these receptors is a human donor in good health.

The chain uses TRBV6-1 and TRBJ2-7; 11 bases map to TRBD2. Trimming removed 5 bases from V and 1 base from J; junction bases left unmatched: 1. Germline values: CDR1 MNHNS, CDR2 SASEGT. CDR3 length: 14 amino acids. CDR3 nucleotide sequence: TGTGCCAGCAGTCGGACTAGCGGGTCCTACGAGCAGTACTTC. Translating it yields CASSRTSGSYEQYF.

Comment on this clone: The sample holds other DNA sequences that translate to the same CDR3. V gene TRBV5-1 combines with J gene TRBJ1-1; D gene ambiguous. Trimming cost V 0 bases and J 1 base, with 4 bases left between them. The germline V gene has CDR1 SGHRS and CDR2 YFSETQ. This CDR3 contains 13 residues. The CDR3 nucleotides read TGCGCCAGCAGCTTGGGGGGGAACACTGAAGCTTTCTTT. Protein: CASSLGGNTEAFF.

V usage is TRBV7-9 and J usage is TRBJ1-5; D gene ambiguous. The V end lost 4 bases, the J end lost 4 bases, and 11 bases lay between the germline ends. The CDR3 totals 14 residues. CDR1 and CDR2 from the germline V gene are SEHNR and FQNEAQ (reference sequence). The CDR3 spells CASSSLDLNQPQHF. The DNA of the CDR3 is TGTGCCAGCAGCTCCCTTGACCTAAATCAGCCCCAGCATTTT.